Presented here are 23 T cell receptor beta chains from one specimen sequenced in a study of cytomegalovirus exposure and HLA in healthy donors. The PCR had 60 Vbeta and 13 Jbeta primers. Profiling relied on immunoSEQ multiplex PCR, and the TCRdb table lists in-frame clones only, not all of them. This sample has about 64,000 clones, with 85% to 90% found just once. Specimen: PBMCs. The receptor source for this set is a female donor in good health and CMV-seronegative.

The rearrangement joins TRBV6-1 to TRBJ1-5, with TRBD1 identical over 7 bases. Looked up from germline, CDR1 is MNHNS and CDR2 is SASEGT. The CDR3 covers 17 residues. V was pared by 2 bases and J by 5 bases, with 12 bases of the junction left unmatched. The CDR3 sequence is CASSERAGSGGHQPQHF. The CDR3 nucleotides are TGTGCCAGCAGTGAAAGGGCGGGCTCAGGGGGGCATCAGCCCCAGCATTTT.

In this sample, this clone turned up once. The chain employs TRBV4-1 and TRBJ2-7; 7 bases are a match to TRBD2. Trimming cost V 0 bases and J 7 bases; bases outside gene matches: 15. CDR1 is MGHRA, CDR2 YSYEKL, per germline. This CDR3 has 17 residues. The CDR3: CASSQDTRGSRLGEQYF. In DNA, the CDR3 is TGCGCCAGCAGCCAAGATACGCGGGGGTCTAGGTTGGGAGAGCAGTACTTC.

The V call is TRBV4-1, the J call TRBJ2-1; 7 nucleotides agree with TRBD1. Losses at the gene ends were 2 bases for V and 6 bases for J; bases not matched to a gene: 10. The germline V gene has CDR1 MGHRA and CDR2 YSYEKL. This CDR3 spans 16 amino acids. The CDR3 bases are TGCGCCAGCAGCCAAACCCGACAGGGTTTGGCCAATGAGCAGTTCTTC. This codes for CASSQTRQGLANEQFF.

The chain employs TRBV5-4 and TRBJ2-1, with 11 nucleotides matching TRBD2. CDR1 is SGHNT, CDR2 YYREEE, per germline (reference sequence). V trimming: 3 bases; J trimming: 9 bases; junction bases outside the gene matches: 11. The CDR3 has 16 residues. The CDR3 DNA sequence: TGTGCCAGCAGCTACCAACTAGCGGGAGTACTTGTTGAGCAGTTCTTC. Its protein is CASSYQLAGVLVEQFF.

J is TRBJ2-2 and V is TRBV4-2; tentative D call: TRBD2 (6 bases). CDR3 length: 14 amino acids. Germline lookup yields CDR1 LGHNA and CDR2 YNFKEQ. V lost 4 bases, J lost 5 bases, and 11 bases lay in between. CDR3 DNA sequence: TGTGCCAGCAGCCCCGCCGGGGGAACCGGGGAGCTGTTTTTT. It specifies CASSPAGGTGELFF.

The chain links TRBV7-2 to TRBJ2-7; possibly TRBD1 for D (6 bases). V dropped 3 bases and J dropped 2 bases, with 11 bases sitting between them. The germline V gene encodes CDR1 SGHTA and CDR2 FQGNSA. The length of the CDR3 is 14 residues. The CDR3 sequence is CASSLPDRTYEQYF. CDR3 DNA: TGTGCCAGCAGCTTGCCCGACAGGACCTACGAGCAGTACTTC.

This chain connects TRBV5-1 to TRBJ2-1; 7 bases align to TRBD1. The CDR3 sequence is 16 residues long. Per germline, CDR1 SGHRS and CDR2 YFSETQ. With V trimmed by 2 bases and J by 0 bases, 5 bases remained unmatched. CDR3 loop: CASSFTDRSSYNEQFF. CDR3 nucleotides: TGCGCCAGCAGCTTTACGGACAGGAGCTCCTACAATGAGCAGTTCTTC.

The rearrangement joins TRBV28 to TRBJ1-6; D is perhaps TRBD1 (6 bases). The V end was cut by 4 bases, the J end by 5 bases, with 9 bases between. The CDR3 extends over 14 amino acids. CDR1 and CDR2 from the germline V gene are MDHEN and SYDVKM. The CDR3, as DNA: TGTGCCAGCAGTTCACAGGGCAATAATTCACCCCTCCACTTT. Protein product: CASSSQGNNSPLHF.

The J gene is TRBJ2-5, the V gene TRBV9; 9 nucleotides align to TRBD2. The CDR3 runs 16 residues. The V segment lost 2 bases and the J segment 5 bases; nucleotides outside the gene matches: 10. CDR1 SGDLS and CDR2 YYNGEE come from the germline V gene. CDR3 coding DNA: TGTGCCAGCAGCGTTGGGCGGGGGGGCTTCTGGGAGACCCAGTACTTC. The encoded protein is CASSVGRGGFWETQYF.

The chain employs TRBV6-1 and TRBJ2-1; 10 bases line up with TRBD2. Germline assignment: CDR1 MNHNS and CDR2 SASEGT. This CDR3 spans 15 amino acids. V shed 4 bases, J shed 5 bases, and the junction held 5 bases outside the gene matches. This CDR3 reads CASSARLAGDNEQFF. CDR3 coding DNA: TGTGCCAGCAGTGCCCGACTAGCGGGTGACAATGAGCAGTTCTTC.

This clone was detected once. V usage is TRBV7-9 and J usage is TRBJ1-1, with D perhaps TRBD1 (5 bases). The CDR3 spans 13 residues. V dropped 7 bases and J dropped 2 bases, with 11 bases sitting between them. CDR1 is SEHNR and CDR2 is FQNEAQ in the germline V gene (reference sequence). The CDR3 DNA reads as TGTGCCAGCAACCAGGGTTCAAACACTGAAGCTTTCTTT. This translates into CASNQGSNTEAFF. The full variable domain, its missing parts supplied by reference TRBV7-9 and TRBJ1-1, is DTGVSQNPRHKITKRGQNVTFRCDPISEHNRLYWYRQTLGQGPEFLTYFQNEAQLEKSRLLSDRFSAERPKGSFSTLEIQRTEQGDSAMYLCASNQGSNTEAFFGQGTRLTVV.

The chain joins TRBV5-1 to TRBJ2-7; 9 bases map to TRBD1. After removal of 6 bases from V and 5 bases from J, the junction contained 3 bases not matched to a gene. The CDR3 consists of 12 residues. Germline assignment: CDR1 SGHRS and CDR2 YFSETQ. The CDR3 DNA reads as TGCGCCAGCACCAGACAGGGGGACGAGCAGTACTTC. This codes for CASTRQGDEQYF.

The chain links TRBV6-1 to TRBJ1-1; no definite D call. The V end was cut by 2 bases, the J end by 5 bases, with 18 bases between. The CDR3 sequence is 16 residues long. Germline V gene data show CDR1 as MNHNS and CDR2 as SASEGT. This chain's CDR3 is CASSEFYGQEPTEAFF. The CDR3 bases are TGTGCCAGCAGTGAATTTTATGGGCAGGAACCAACTGAAGCTTTCTTT.

This sequence joins TRBV7-2 and TRBJ1-5, with TRBD1 identical over 7 bases. CDR1 SGHTA and CDR2 FQGNSA come from the germline V gene. This CDR3 is 12 amino acids long. Trimming took 5 bases from V and 7 from J; bases not matched to a gene: 2. DNA of the CDR3: TGTGCCAGCAGCGCAGGGGGGCAGCCCCAGCATTTT. It encodes CASSAGGQPQHF.

The J gene is TRBJ1-5, the V gene TRBV4-3, with D perhaps TRBD1 (5 bases). Germline V gene data show CDR1 as LGHNA and CDR2 as YSLEER. The CDR3 has 13 amino acids. Trimming removed 3 bases from V and 6 bases from J, with 9 bases in between. Written as DNA, the CDR3 is TGCGCCAGCAGCCAGACAGTTAGTCAGCCCCAGCATTTT. It is translated as CASSQTVSQPQHF.

In its sample, this clone was seen once. The genes are TRBV5-1 and TRBJ1-4; D is unresolved. The ends were cut back, 2 bases at V and 12 bases at J, with 17 bases in the middle. CDR1 and CDR2 from the germline V gene are SGHRS and YFSETQ. The CDR3 runs to 14 residues. This CDR3 is CASSFALSGSQLFF. CDR3 DNA: TGCGCCAGCAGCTTCGCTCTGTCGGGTAGTCAACTGTTTTTT.

This chain joins TRBV29-1 and TRBJ1-1; TRBD1 is a possible D gene (6 bases). The CDR3 totals 11 residues. Germline CDR1 reads SQVTM; CDR2 reads ANQGSEA. CDR3 residues: CSVWAGAEAFF. CDR3 coding DNA: TGCAGTGTCTGGGCAGGGGCTGAAGCTTTCTTT.

As concerns this clone: Other DNA sequences from this sample encode an identical CDR3 as well. CDR3 in amino acids: CASSSGTSGYNEQFF. CDR3 nucleotides: TGTGCCAGCAGTTCCGGGACTAGCGGGTACAATGAGCAGTTCTTC. This rearrangement joins TRBV27 to TRBJ2-1; 12 bases are a match to TRBD2. This CDR3 has 15 residues. Germline-derived CDR1 and CDR2 are MNHEY and SMNVEV (reference sequence). The V segment lost 4 bases and the J segment 4 bases; nucleotides outside the gene matches: 2.

The chain joins TRBV5-4 to TRBJ1-1; no clear D gene. With 4 bases removed from V and 4 bases from J, the gap between germline ends came to 14 bases. CDR1 and CDR2 (germline): SGHNT, YYREEE (reference sequence). The CDR3 is 14 residues long. As DNA, the CDR3 is TGTGCCAGCAGCCTTTTAGACAAGCCCACTGAAGCTTTCTTT. As protein: CASSLLDKPTEAFF.

The V and J genes are TRBV5-4 and TRBJ2-5; TRBD1 matches at 8 bases. The J call is doubtful: the DNA matches TRBJ2-7 better. The germline V gene has CDR1 SGHNT and CDR2 YYREEE (reference sequence). CDR3 length: 13 amino acids. The CDR3: CASSTTGAHEQYF. In DNA form, the CDR3 reads TGTGCCAGCAGCACGACAGGGGCCCACGAGCAGTACTTC.

The V call is TRBV27, the J call TRBJ2-1; TRBD2 is a possible D gene (6 bases). Deletions cut 2 bases from V and 2 bases from J, with 13 bases between. In germline, CDR1 is MNHEY, CDR2 SMNVEV (reference sequence). The CDR3 totals 16 residues. The chain's CDR3 is CASSLPPGLPYNEQFF. CDR3 sequence (DNA): TGTGCCAGCAGTTTACCCCCCGGACTACCCTACAATGAGCAGTTCTTC.

The chain has TRBV30 and TRBJ1-2; no reliable D call. This CDR3 spans 11 amino acids. CDR1 GTSNPN and CDR2 SVGIG come from the germline V gene (reference sequence). V was clipped by 2 bases and J by 6 bases, with 7 bases between them. This chain's CDR3 is CAWSRGNGYTF. CDR3 coding DNA: TGTGCCTGGAGTCGGGGTAATGGCTACACCTTC. Drawing the rest from reference TRBV30 and TRBJ1-2, the complete variable domain is SQTIHQWPATLVQPVGSPLSLECTVEGTSNPNLYWYRQAAGRGLQLLFYSVGIGQISSEVPQNLSASRPQDRQFILSSKKLLLSDSGFYLCAWSRGNGYTFGSGTRLTVV.

V gene TRBV7-8 combines with J gene TRBJ2-7; 9 bases agree with TRBD1. Trimming took 3 bases from V and 3 from J; bases not matched to a gene: 6. The CDR3 is 15 residues long. Per the germline V gene, CDR1 is SGHVS and CDR2 is FQNEAQ. For the CDR3, the DNA is TGTGCCAGCAGCTTGACCGGGACAGGGTTCTACGAGCAGTACTTC. Encoded protein: CASSLTGTGFYEQYF.